These T cell receptor beta chains were read from a single sample in a study of a mutant IDH1 vaccine in newly diagnosed glioma. TCRdb keeps only in-frame clones here, not all; method: immunoSEQ multiplex PCR. The table lists about 88,000 clones, approximately 80% of them singletons, with roughly 5.3% in the top ten. The sequences come from PBMCs, collected from a glioma patient treated with radiotherapy, temozolomide or both. Source of these receptors: a man aged 35-49 years with glioma. Some clones in this sample may be carry-over from other donors' samples. Both conserved end residues are part of each CDR3. The D gene is left open where the match is weak. Expanded clones get a size class; other rows say once, few or many, or leave the size out.

clone_size,cdr3_length,j_call,v_call,d_call,cdr3_aa,cdr3_nt
-,15,TRBJ2-2,TRBV9,-,CASSPTGWSTGELFF,TGTGCCAGCAGCCCGACAGGTTGGAGCACCGGGGAGCTGTTTTTT
-,14,TRBJ1-2,TRBV7-9,TRBD1,CASAGTGDPYGYTF,TGTGCCAGCGCCGGGACAGGGGATCCCTATGGCTACACCTTC
-,12,TRBJ2-6,TRBV5-4,-,CASSLFTNVLTF,TGTGCCAGCAGCTTGTTTACCAACGTCCTGACTTTC
-,15,TRBJ2-7,TRBV6-5,TRBD1,CASSYLGTGSYEQYF,TGTGCCAGCAGTTACTTGGGGACAGGGTCCTACGAGCAGTACTTC
-,16,TRBJ1-2,TRBV2,TRBD1,CASSITRDRKNYGYTF,TGTGCCAGCAGCATCACTAGGGACAGAAAGAACTATGGCTACACCTTC
-,11,TRBJ2-7,TRBV7-8,-,CASSLDVQQYF,TGTGCCAGCAGCTTAGACGTCCAGCAGTACTTC
-,15,TRBJ2-4,TRBV5-1,-,CASSYGGWDKNIQYF,TGCGCCAGCAGCTACGGGGGTTGGGACAAAAACATTCAGTACTTC
-,15,TRBJ2-4,TRBV5-6,TRBD1,CASKTRGMTKNIQYF,TGTGCCAGCAAAACCAGGGGGATGACCAAAAACATTCAGTACTTC
-,12,TRBJ2-3,TRBV30,TRBD1,CAWSATGTGQYF,TGTGCCTGGAGCGCAACCGGGACAGGGCAGTATTTT
-,17,TRBJ2-2,TRBV2,TRBD2,CASSGYLAGANTGELFF,TGTGCCAGCAGTGGGTACTTAGCGGGGGCGAACACCGGGGAGCTGTTTTTT
few,17,TRBJ1-3,TRBV6-1,TRBD1,CASSGGQGITSGNTIYF,TGTGCCAGCAGTGGGGGACAGGGTATCACCTCTGGAAACACCATATATTTT
-,14,TRBJ2-1,TRBV19,TRBD2,CASSLAGTNNEQFF,TGTGCCAGTAGTCTTGCGGGGACTAACAATGAGCAGTTCTTC
-,14,TRBJ2-7,TRBV7-6,TRBD1,CASSDRGSSYEQYF,TGTGCCAGCAGTGACAGGGGCTCCTCCTACGAGCAGTACTTC
once,14,TRBJ1-6,TRBV10-2,TRBD1,CASNFQGANSPLHF,TGCGCCAGCAATTTTCAGGGGGCTAATTCACCCCTCCACTTT
-,16,TRBJ2-2,TRBV6-5,TRBD2,CASSYGGGAGTGELFF,TGTGCCAGCAGTTATGGCGGGGGGGCCGGAACCGGGGAGCTGTTTTTT
-,13,TRBJ2-1,TRBV7-2,-,CASSSEPLGEQFF,TGTGCCAGCAGCTCGGAGCCTTTGGGTGAGCAGTTCTTC
-,12,TRBJ2-1,TRBV7-9,-,CASSLDYNEQFF,TGTGCCAGCAGCTTAGACTACAATGAGCAGTTCTTC
-,14,TRBJ1-2,TRBV5-6,-,CASAPPRRADGYTF,TGTGCCAGCGCCCCCCCTCGTCGGGCGGATGGCTACACCTTC
-,13,TRBJ2-7,TRBV5-4,-,CASSLRGSDEQYF,TGTGCCAGCAGCTTGAGGGGTAGCGACGAGCAGTACTTC
-,13,TRBJ1-1,TRBV18,-,CASSPGTRLEAFF,TGTGCCAGCTCCCCCGGGACAAGACTTGAAGCTTTCTTT
-,13,TRBJ1-5,TRBV30,-,CAWSDRRYQPQHF,TGTGCCTGGAGCGACCGACGTTATCAGCCCCAGCATTTT
-,16,TRBJ2-5,TRBV6-1,TRBD2,CASSEGLAGGQETQYF,TGTGCCAGCAGTGAAGGACTAGCGGGGGGGCAAGAGACCCAGTACTTC
-,13,TRBJ1-1,TRBV21-1,-,CASSTQRDTEAFF,TGTGCCAGCAGCACCCAGCGGGACACTGAAGCTTTCTTT
-,16,TRBJ1-2,TRBV7-9,TRBD1,CASSFSGTGDAYGYTF,TGTGCCAGCAGCTTCTCCGGGACAGGGGACGCCTATGGCTACACCTTC
many,15,TRBJ2-7,TRBV30,TRBD2,CAWSVPSGGSNEQYF,TGTGCCTGGAGTGTGCCTAGCGGGGGTTCGAACGAGCAGTACTTC
-,11,TRBJ2-7,TRBV7-9,-,CASGRLGEQYF,TGTGCCAGCGGAAGATTGGGGGAGCAGTACTTC
-,15,TRBJ2-7,TRBV5-6,-,CASSSLPGWDYEQYF,TGTGCCAGCAGCTCCCTCCCCGGATGGGACTACGAGCAGTACTTC
-,16,TRBJ1-4,TRBV5-8,TRBD1,CASSSDSGTGNEKLFF,TGTGCCAGCAGCTCCGATTCCGGGACAGGGAATGAAAAACTGTTTTTT
-,13,TRBJ1-4,TRBV2,-,CASRGTSDEKLFF,TGTGCCAGCAGGGGGACAAGCGATGAAAAACTGTTTTTT
-,16,TRBJ2-6,TRBV6-6,-,CASSNYRVHGANVLTF,TGTGCCAGCAGTAACTACAGGGTGCATGGGGCCAACGTCCTGACTTTC
-,15,TRBJ2-1,TRBV5-1,-,CASSLSGGAYNEQFF,TGCGCCAGCAGCTTGTCCGGGGGTGCCTACAATGAGCAGTTCTTC
-,15,TRBJ1-2,TRBV6-5,-,CASSYSASGANIYTF,TGTGCCAGCAGTTACTCGGCCTCTGGGGCGAATATCTACACCTTC
once,14,TRBJ1-4,TRBV5-1,-,CASSLTSRLEKLFF,TGCGCCAGCAGCTTAACGAGTCGGCTTGAAAAACTGTTTTTT
-,16,TRBJ1-2,TRBV5-1,TRBD1,CASSSNPGQGLNGYTF,TGCGCCAGCAGCTCCAATCCGGGACAGGGATTAAATGGCTACACCTTC
-,17,TRBJ1-3,TRBV13,-,CASSLRAGWVGGNTIYF,TGTGCCAGCAGCCTTCGGGCAGGGTGGGTCGGTGGAAACACCATATATTTT
-,14,TRBJ1-2,TRBV6-1,-,CASSEGGQGYGYTF,TGTGCCAGCAGTGAAGGAGGGCAAGGCTATGGCTACACCTTC